A selection of T cell receptor beta chains follows, all from one sample in a study of cytomegalovirus exposure and HLA in healthy donors. Assay: immunoSEQ multiplex PCR; the TCRdb copy retains only in-frame clones and omits some. The sample shows 100,000 to 150,000 clones, under 20% of them seen only once. The sequencing input was PBMCs. These receptors originate from a female donor in good health and CMV-seropositive. Each CDR3 is given with its conserved first and last residue. D genes are given only for firm matches. Clone size appears in some rows only: once, few, many, or a class for an expanded clone.

v_gene: TRBV5-4
abundance: .
j_gene: TRBJ2-2
d_gene: .
CDR3aa: CASRKDWGNTGELFF
CDR3nt: TGTGCCAGCCGAAAGGACTGGGGAAACACCGGGGAGCTGTTTTTT

v_gene: TRBV28
abundance: .
j_gene: TRBJ1-1
d_gene: .
CDR3aa: CASSPGSTEAFF
CDR3nt: TGTGCCAGCAGCCCGGGGTCCACTGAAGCTTTCTTT

v_gene: TRBV5-1
abundance: .
j_gene: TRBJ2-1
d_gene: TRBD2
CDR3aa: CASSYHSSGTYNEQFF
CDR3nt: TGCGCCAGCAGTTACCACTCTAGCGGGACCTACAATGAGCAGTTCTTC

v_gene: TRBV5-1
abundance: .
j_gene: TRBJ2-3
d_gene: TRBD1
CDR3aa: CASSPGQDSDTQYF
CDR3nt: TGCGCCAGCAGCCCGGGACAGGACTCAGATACGCAGTATTTT

v_gene: TRBV18
abundance: .
j_gene: TRBJ1-2
d_gene: .
CDR3aa: CASSLRESRYGYTF
CDR3nt: TGTGCCAGCTCGCTCAGGGAATCCCGCTATGGCTACACCTTC

v_gene: TRBV5-1
abundance: few
j_gene: TRBJ2-5
d_gene: .
CDR3aa: CASSDGELQETQYF
CDR3nt: TGCGCCAGCAGCGACGGAGAGCTACAAGAGACCCAGTACTTC

v_gene: TRBV7-8
abundance: few
j_gene: TRBJ2-2
d_gene: .
CDR3aa: CASSPGQFPGELFF
CDR3nt: TGTGCCAGCAGCCCCGGACAGTTCCCCGGGGAGCTGTTTTTT

v_gene: TRBV5-1
abundance: .
j_gene: TRBJ2-7
d_gene: TRBD2
CDR3aa: CASRQESGIAYEQYF
CDR3nt: TGCGCCAGCAGACAAGAAAGCGGGATAGCCTACGAGCAGTACTTC

v_gene: TRBV2
abundance: .
j_gene: TRBJ2-1
d_gene: TRBD1
CDR3aa: CASSHRDRYNEQFF
CDR3nt: TGTGCCAGCAGCCACCGGGACAGATACAATGAGCAGTTCTTC

v_gene: TRBV9
abundance: few
j_gene: TRBJ2-6
d_gene: .
CDR3aa: CASSLSTTGNGANVLTF
CDR3nt: TGTGCCAGCAGCCTATCCACAACAGGGAACGGGGCCAACGTCCTGACTTTC

v_gene: TRBV13
abundance: .
j_gene: TRBJ2-3
d_gene: .
CDR3aa: CASSEQWEVADTQYF
CDR3nt: TGTGCCAGCAGCGAACAGTGGGAGGTGGCAGATACGCAGTATTTT

v_gene: TRBV7-3
abundance: .
j_gene: TRBJ2-2
d_gene: TRBD2
CDR3aa: CASRYSGSATGELFF
CDR3nt: TGTGCCAGCAGATATAGCGGGAGCGCTACCGGGGAGCTGTTTTTT

v_gene: TRBV28
abundance: .
j_gene: TRBJ2-7
d_gene: TRBD2
CDR3aa: CASSFSGSSYEQYF
CDR3nt: TGTGCCAGCAGTTTTAGCGGGAGCTCCTACGAGCAGTACTTC

v_gene: TRBV5-1
abundance: .
j_gene: TRBJ2-1
d_gene: TRBD2
CDR3aa: CASSPSGSSYNEQFF
CDR3nt: TGCGCCAGCAGCCCCAGCGGGAGCTCCTACAATGAGCAGTTCTTC

v_gene: TRBV30
abundance: few
j_gene: TRBJ2-7
d_gene: .
CDR3aa: CAWNGAPRYEQYF
CDR3nt: TGTGCCTGGAATGGGGCGCCTAGGTACGAGCAGTACTTC

v_gene: TRBV7-9
abundance: .
j_gene: TRBJ2-7
d_gene: TRBD1
CDR3aa: CASSSPWARSRDRGYEQYF
CDR3nt: TGTGCCAGCAGCTCACCCTGGGCCCGGAGCCGGGACAGGGGGTACGAGCAGTACTTC

v_gene: TRBV27
abundance: .
j_gene: TRBJ1-2
d_gene: .
CDR3aa: CASSPLANYGYTF
CDR3nt: TGTGCCAGCAGTCCCCTCGCTAACTATGGCTACACCTTC

v_gene: TRBV19
abundance: few
j_gene: TRBJ2-5
d_gene: TRBD2
CDR3aa: CASSTGLAGGDLWETQYF
CDR3nt: TGTGCCAGTAGTACGGGACTAGCGGGAGGGGATCTTTGGGAGACCCAGTACTTC

v_gene: TRBV4-3
abundance: .
j_gene: TRBJ2-2
d_gene: TRBD2
CDR3aa: CASSQKREAGGRGTGELFF
CDR3nt: TGCGCCAGCAGCCAAAAGAGGGAGGCGGGGGGACGAGGGACCGGGGAGCTGTTTTTT

v_gene: TRBV25-1
abundance: .
j_gene: TRBJ1-6
d_gene: TRBD1
CDR3aa: CASSEAGTAGSPLHF
CDR3nt: TGTGCCAGCAGTGAAGCTGGGACAGCTGGTTCACCCCTCCACTTT

v_gene: TRBV15
abundance: .
j_gene: TRBJ2-6
d_gene: TRBD1
CDR3aa: CATSPGTVISGANVLTF
CDR3nt: TGTGCCACCAGTCCCGGGACAGTCATCTCTGGGGCCAACGTCCTGACTTTC

v_gene: TRBV5-4
abundance: .
j_gene: TRBJ2-7
d_gene: TRBD2
CDR3aa: CASSLGLAGGRYEQYF
CDR3nt: TGTGCCAGCAGCTTGGGGCTAGCGGGAGGACGGTACGAGCAGTACTTC

v_gene: TRBV4-1
abundance: few
j_gene: TRBJ2-3
d_gene: .
CDR3aa: CASSPRDRSTDTQYF
CDR3nt: TGCGCCAGCAGCCCTCGAGATCGTTCCACAGATACGCAGTATTTT

v_gene: TRBV19
abundance: .
j_gene: TRBJ1-4
d_gene: TRBD1
CDR3aa: CASSEQGDNEKLFF
CDR3nt: TGTGCCAGTAGTGAACAGGGGGATAATGAAAAACTGTTTTTT

v_gene: TRBV7-3
abundance: .
j_gene: TRBJ2-7
d_gene: .
CDR3aa: CASSFAYEQYF
CDR3nt: TGTGCCAGCAGCTTCGCCTACGAGCAGTACTTC